This entry is about one TCR beta chain. The antigen remains unidentified. The sample belongs to a study of beta chain features in type 1 diabetes. The CDR3 totals 16 residues. Germline V gene sequence: CDR1 MGHRA, CDR2 YSYEKL. V was clipped by 6 bases and J by 0 bases, with 16 bases between them. Sequenced material consisted of expressed TCRB transcripts (all of the isolated RNA was reverse transcribed). Assay used: immunoSEQ multiplex PCR; TCRdb lists only in-frame clones, some missing. The repertoire holds hundreds of thousands of clones, with 14% as singletons. Study findings and constraints: TCRB repertoires of naive, central memory and Treg cells appeared more similar among patients than among healthy donors.

Sorted cells reached over 95% purity in every population. The chain is built from TRBV4-1 and TRBJ2-3, with D possibly TRBD1 on 7 matching bases. The sequenced sample consisted of central memory CD4+ T cells from blood. The source of this sequence is a man younger than 45 in good health. The CDR3 here is CASRPGVGQSTDTQYF. CDR3 DNA sequence: TGCGCCAGCAGGCCGGGGGTGGGACAGAGCACAGATACGCAGTATTTT.